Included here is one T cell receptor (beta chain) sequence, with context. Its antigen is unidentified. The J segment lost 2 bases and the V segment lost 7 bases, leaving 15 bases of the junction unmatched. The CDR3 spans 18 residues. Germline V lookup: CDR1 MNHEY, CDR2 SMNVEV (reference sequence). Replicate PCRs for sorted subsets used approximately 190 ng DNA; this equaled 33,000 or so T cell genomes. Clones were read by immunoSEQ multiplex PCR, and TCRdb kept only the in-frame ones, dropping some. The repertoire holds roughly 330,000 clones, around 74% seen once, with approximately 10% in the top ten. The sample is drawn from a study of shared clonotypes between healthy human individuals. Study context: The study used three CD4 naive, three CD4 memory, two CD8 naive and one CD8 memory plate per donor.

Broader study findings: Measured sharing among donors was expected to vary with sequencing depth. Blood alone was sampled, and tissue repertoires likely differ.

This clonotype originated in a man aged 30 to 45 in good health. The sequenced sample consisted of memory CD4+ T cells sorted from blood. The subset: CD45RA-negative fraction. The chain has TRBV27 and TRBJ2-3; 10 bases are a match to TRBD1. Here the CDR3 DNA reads TGTGCCAGCACCACTCTTTGGGGGGGACAGGGGATCACAGATACGCAGTATTTT. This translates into CASTTLWGGQGITDTQYF.